This entry is about one T cell receptor beta chain. This specimen comes from a study of blood T cell repertoires in COVID-19. At the level of the study: Specimens from acute and convalescent COVID-19 originated in the United States, Italy and Spain.

In the authors' workflow: Cell counts per sample came from amplifying reference gene primers. Libraries were prepared by immunoSEQ multiplex PCR; TCRdb keeps only in-frame clonotypes and omits some of them. V and J calls and clone size are given by that table; D and trimming were obtained from the DNA. The repertoire has some 130,000 clones, around 87% of them found once; the top ten carry over 2%. Per the germline V gene, CDR1 is KGHSH and CDR2 is LQKENI. Trimming took off 4 bases at V and 5 bases at J, with 6 bases between the two ends. The CDR3 has 11 residues. The rearrangement joins TRBV18 to TRBJ2-7; a possible D gene is TRBD1 (5 bases). This receptor was taken from a man between 45 and 60 years old with active COVID-19. The sequenced sample was peripheral blood. The DNA for the CDR3 is TGTGCCAGCTCACTAGGGGACGAGCAGTACTTC. Amino acid sequence: CASSLGDEQYF.